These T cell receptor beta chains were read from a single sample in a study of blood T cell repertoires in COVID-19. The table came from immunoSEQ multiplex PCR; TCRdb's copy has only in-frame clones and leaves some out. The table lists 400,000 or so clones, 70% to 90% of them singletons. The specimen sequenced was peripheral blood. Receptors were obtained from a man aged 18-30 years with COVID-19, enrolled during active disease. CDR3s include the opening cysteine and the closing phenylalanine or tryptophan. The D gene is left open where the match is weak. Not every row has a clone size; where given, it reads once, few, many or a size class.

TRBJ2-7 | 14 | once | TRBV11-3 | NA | TGTGCCAGCAGCTCTCGAGGCACCCCCTACGAGCAGTACTTC | CASSSRGTPYEQYF
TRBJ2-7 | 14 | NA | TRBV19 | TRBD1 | TGTGCCAGTAGCACGGACAGGGTATCTAGGGAGCAGTACTTC | CASSTDRVSREQYF
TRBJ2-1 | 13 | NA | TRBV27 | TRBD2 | TGTGCAATAAGGGGTAGCGGGAGGCCCGAGCAGTTCTTC | CAIRGSGRPEQFF
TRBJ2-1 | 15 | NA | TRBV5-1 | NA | TGCGCCAGCAGCTTGGAGACACTTGCCTACAATGAGCAGTTCTTC | CASSLETLAYNEQFF
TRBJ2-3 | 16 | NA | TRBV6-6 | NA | TGTGCCAGCAGTTACTCAAAAAGACGACAGGACGATACGCAGTATTTT | CASSYSKRRQDDTQYF
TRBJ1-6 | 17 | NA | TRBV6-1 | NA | TGTGCCAGCAGTGAGGCGGCAGGGTTGACCTATAATTCACCCCTCCACTTT | CASSEAAGLTYNSPLHF
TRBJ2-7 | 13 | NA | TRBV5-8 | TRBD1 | TGTGCCAGCAGACCGACAGGGACCTACGAGCAGTACTTC | CASRPTGTYEQYF
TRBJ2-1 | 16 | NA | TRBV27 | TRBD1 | TGTGCCAGCAGTCGACAGGGGGTCAGCTCCTACAATGAGCAGTTCTTC | CASSRQGVSSYNEQFF
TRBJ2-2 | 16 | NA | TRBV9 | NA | TGTGCCAGCAGCGACAAGAACAACAGATGGACCGGGGAGCTGTTTTTT | CASSDKNNRWTGELFF
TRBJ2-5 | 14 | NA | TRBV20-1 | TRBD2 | TGCAGTGCTAGTTCTAGCGGGGGGAGAGAGACCCAGTACTTC | CSASSSGGRETQYF
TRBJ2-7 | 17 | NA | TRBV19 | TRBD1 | TGTGCAAGTAGTACAACTCGGACAGGGAGCCCCTCCTACGAGCAGTACTTC | CASSTTRTGSPSYEQYF
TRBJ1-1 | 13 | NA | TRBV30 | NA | TGTGCCTGGAGTCAGGGCCTGGGCACTGAAGCTTTCTTT | CAWSQGLGTEAFF
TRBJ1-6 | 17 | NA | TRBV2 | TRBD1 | TGTGCCAGCACCATTAAGGGGGCGAGTTGGAATAATTCACCCCTCCACTTT | CASTIKGASWNNSPLHF
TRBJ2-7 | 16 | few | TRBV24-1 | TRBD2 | TGTGCCACCAGTGACCATATAGCGGGAACGGTCCACGAGCAGTACTTC | CATSDHIAGTVHEQYF
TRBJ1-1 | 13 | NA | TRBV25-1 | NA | TGTGCCAGCAGTAATACGGGGTACACTGAAGCTTTCTTT | CASSNTGYTEAFF
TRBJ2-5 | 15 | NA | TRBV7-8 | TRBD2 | TGTGCCAGCAGCTCCACAAGGACTAGCAGGGAGACCCAGTACTTC | CASSSTRTSRETQYF
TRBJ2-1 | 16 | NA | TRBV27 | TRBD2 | TGTGCCAGTAAATTCTTTGCGGGAGGGGCTGTAAATGAGCAGTTCTTC | CASKFFAGGAVNEQFF
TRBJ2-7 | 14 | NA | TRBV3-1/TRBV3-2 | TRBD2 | TGTGCCAGCAGCCAGTCTAGCGGGAATCACGAGCAGTACTTC | CASSQSSGNHEQYF
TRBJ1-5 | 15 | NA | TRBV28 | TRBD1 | TGTGCCAGCAGCCAGACAGGGGGTAGCAATCAGCCCCAGCATTTT | CASSQTGGSNQPQHF
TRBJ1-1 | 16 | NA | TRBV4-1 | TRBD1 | TGCGCCAGCAGCCAAGGAGGGACAGGCATTAGCACTGAAGCTTTCTTT | CASSQGGTGISTEAFF
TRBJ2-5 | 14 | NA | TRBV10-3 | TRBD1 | TGTGCCATCAGCTCAGGACAGGACCAAGAGACCCAGTACTTC | CAISSGQDQETQYF
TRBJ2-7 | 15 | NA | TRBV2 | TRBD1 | TGTGCCAGCAGGAACCGGGACAGGGACGTCTACGAGCAGTACTTC | CASRNRDRDVYEQYF
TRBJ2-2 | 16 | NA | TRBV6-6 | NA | TGTGCCAGCAGGTCTCCGTCCGGACAAAACACCGGGGAGCTGTTTTTT | CASRSPSGQNTGELFF
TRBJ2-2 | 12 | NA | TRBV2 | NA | TGTGCCAGCAGGTTTAGCACCGGGGAGCTGTTTTTT | CASRFSTGELFF
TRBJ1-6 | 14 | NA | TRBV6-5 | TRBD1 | TGTGCCAGCAATATGGACAGGAGTAATTCACCCCTCCACTTT | CASNMDRSNSPLHF
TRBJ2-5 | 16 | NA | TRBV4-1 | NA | TGCGCCAGCAGCCAAGAGACCGGGACCACAGGGGAGACCCAGTACTTC | CASSQETGTTGETQYF
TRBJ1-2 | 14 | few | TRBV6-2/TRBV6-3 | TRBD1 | TGTGCCAGCAGTCACAGGGGCAGTATCTATGGCTACACCTTC | CASSHRGSIYGYTF
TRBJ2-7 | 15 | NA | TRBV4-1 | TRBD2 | TGCGCCAGCAGCCAAGGGCCTAGCGGGCACTACGAGCAGTACTTC | CASSQGPSGHYEQYF
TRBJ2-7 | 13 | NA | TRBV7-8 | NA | TGTGCCAGCAGCTTAACGGGTGGCTACGAGCAGTACTTC | CASSLTGGYEQYF
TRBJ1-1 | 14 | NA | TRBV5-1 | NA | TGCGCCAGCAGCTACGACAGGCAGGAGACTGAAGCTTTCTTT | CASSYDRQETEAFF
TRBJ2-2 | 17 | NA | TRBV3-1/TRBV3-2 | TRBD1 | TGTGCCAGCAGCCAAGATCGGTATAAGGGGGCGACCGGGGAGCTGTTTTTT | CASSQDRYKGATGELFF
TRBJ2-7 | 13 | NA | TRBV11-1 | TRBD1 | TGTGCCAGCGGAACAGGGGGCGCCTACGAGCAGTACTTC | CASGTGGAYEQYF
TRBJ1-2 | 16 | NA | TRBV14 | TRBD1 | TGTGCCAGCAGCCGCCCTAGTCTAGGGGGCGCCTATGGCTACACCTTC | CASSRPSLGGAYGYTF
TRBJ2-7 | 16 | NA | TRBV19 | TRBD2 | TGTGCCAGTAGTCCTCGGACTAGCGGGAACTCCTACGAGCAGTACTTC | CASSPRTSGNSYEQYF
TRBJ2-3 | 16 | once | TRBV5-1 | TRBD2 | TGCGCCAGCACCTTCGCTCGGGGAGGGGCCACAGATACGCAGTATTTT | CASTFARGGATDTQYF
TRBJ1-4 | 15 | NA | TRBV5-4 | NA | TGTGCCAGCAGCCTGTCGGGGGGTCGGAATGAAAAACTGTTTTTT | CASSLSGGRNEKLFF
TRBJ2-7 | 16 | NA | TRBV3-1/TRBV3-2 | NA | TGTGCCAGCAGCCCCAGATGGACCCAGCGGAGGGCCGAGCAGTACTTC | CASSPRWTQRRAEQYF
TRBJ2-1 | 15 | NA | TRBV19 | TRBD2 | TGTGCCAGTAGTATCGACGGGAGGGGGGCTAATGAGCAGTTCTTC | CASSIDGRGANEQFF
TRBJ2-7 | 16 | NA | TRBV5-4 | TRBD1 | TGTGCCAGCAGCCCCCCCCCGGGACAGGCTTCCTACGAGCAGTACTTC | CASSPPPGQASYEQYF
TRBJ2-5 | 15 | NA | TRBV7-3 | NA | TGTGCCAGCAGCTTAACTCCCGGACTGGGAGAGACCCAGTACTTC | CASSLTPGLGETQYF
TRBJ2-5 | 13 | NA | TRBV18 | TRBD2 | TGTGCCAGCTCAGGGACTAGCGTGGAGACCCAGTACTTC | CASSGTSVETQYF
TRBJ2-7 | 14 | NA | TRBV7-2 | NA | TGTGCCAGCAGCGAGGGGGTAGGGTCCTACGAGCAGTACTTC | CASSEGVGSYEQYF
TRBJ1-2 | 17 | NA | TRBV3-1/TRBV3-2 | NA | TGTGCCAGCAGCCAAGGTAATGAGCACCCTTTCTACCCTGGCTACACCTTC | CASSQGNEHPFYPGYTF
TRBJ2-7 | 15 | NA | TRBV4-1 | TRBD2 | TGCGCCAGCAGCCCTCCGGGACTACTTTCCTACGAGCAGTACTTC | CASSPPGLLSYEQYF
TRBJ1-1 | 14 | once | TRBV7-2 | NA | TGTGCCAGCAGAGGGGGACGGGTGAACACTGAAGCTTTCTTT | CASRGGRVNTEAFF
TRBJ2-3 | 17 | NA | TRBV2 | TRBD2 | TGTGCCAGCAGTCGCTGGACTAGCGGGGTTAGCACAGATACGCAGTATTTT | CASSRWTSGVSTDTQYF
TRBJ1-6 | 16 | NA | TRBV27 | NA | TGTGCCAGCAGTTTAGGCCATTCAGGGTGGGGATCACCCCTCCACTTT | CASSLGHSGWGSPLHF
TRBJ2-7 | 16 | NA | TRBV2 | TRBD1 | TGTGCCAGCAGTGAGCCGACAGGGGACAGCTCCTACGAGCAGTACTTC | CASSEPTGDSSYEQYF
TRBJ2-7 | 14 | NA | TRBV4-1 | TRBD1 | TGCGCCAGCAGCCAGACGACAGGGGCCCACGAGCAGTACTTC | CASSQTTGAHEQYF
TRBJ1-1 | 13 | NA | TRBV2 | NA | TGTGCCAGCAGTGAGCGGGGAAACACTGAAGCTTTCTTT | CASSERGNTEAFF